Following are 15 T cell receptor beta chains from one sample sequenced in a study of blood T cells in healthy people across ages. The second PCR ran about 6 to 12 cycles with a sample-barcoded 5' primer and J-beta primers. TCRdb re-analysed the 5' RACE reads in MiXCR, keeping a single row per CDR3 protein. Here the sample spans fewer than 800,000 distinct CDR3 sequences, roughly 21% being singletons. Sequencing was done on a sample of blood. The source of these receptors is a man aged 65-85 years in good health.

In its sample, this clonotype was seen a few times. At one boundary the junction diverges from the germline segment, which might be a read error. This rearrangement joins TRBV6-2 or TRBV6-3 to TRBJ2-5; D may match TRBD1 or TRBD2 (5 bases each). The germline gives CDR1 MNHEY, CDR2 SVGEGT. This CDR3 comprises 15 residues. The CDR3 sequence: CTSSYSGRRQETQYF. CDR3 DNA: TGTACCAGCAGTTACTCGGGACGCCGCCAAGAGACCCAGTACTTC.

The V call is TRBV20-1, the J call TRBJ2-5; 12 nucleotides align to TRBD2. With the DNA end fitting TRBJ2-7 better, the J assignment may be wrong. Per the germline V gene, CDR1 is DFQATT and CDR2 is SNEGSKA (reference sequence). This CDR3 is 14 amino acids long. The CDR3 protein is CSARLTSGGVEQYF. The CDR3 bases are TGCAGTGCTAGATTGACTAGCGGGGGAGTCGAGCAGTACTTC.

Comment on this clonotype: A read error may account for a junction end that differs from germline. The chain links TRBV7-7 to TRBJ2-5; D call uncertain. There are 14 residues in the CDR3. The germline V gene has CDR1 SSHAT and CDR2 FNYEAQ (reference sequence). CDR3 coding DNA: TGTGCTAGCAGCTTAGATTTGAGACAAGAGACCCAGTACTTC. Its translation is CASSLDLRQETQYF. Full variable domain (missing parts from reference TRBV7-7 and TRBJ2-5): GAGVSQSPRYKVTKRGQDVTLRCDPISSHATLYWYQQALGQGPEFLTYFNYEAQPDKSGLPSDRFSAERPEGSISTLTIQRTEQRDSAMYRCASSLDLRQETQYFGPGTRLLVL.

The V gene is TRBV5-1, the J gene TRBJ1-3; weak D call: TRBD1 (6 bases). The CDR3 loop spans 15 amino acids. CDR1 is SGHRS and CDR2 is YFSETQ in the germline V gene. V was shortened by 2 bases and J by 2 bases, with 11 bases between the two germline ends. The DNA of the CDR3 is TGCGCCAGCAGCTTTACCGGGACAACTGGAAACACCATATATTTT. Translation: CASSFTGTTGNTIYF.

This clonotype showed up just a few times. V and J are TRBV10-1 and TRBJ1-2; TRBD1 might be the D (6 bases). CDR1 is WNHNN, CDR2 SYGVQD, per germline (reference sequence). Deletions cut 5 bases from V and 4 bases from J, with 11 bases between. The CDR3 runs to 13 residues. The DNA of the CDR3 is TGCGCCAGCAGTCGGGGGGGCGCCTATGGCTACACCTTC. Translated: CASSRGGAYGYTF.

This clonotype was counted between two and nine times. The chain carries TRBV6-1 and TRBJ1-2, with D uncertain. Trimming removed 4 bases from V and 7 bases from J, with 7 bases in between. The CDR3 is 11 residues long. Germline CDR1 MNHNS, CDR2 SASEGT. In DNA, the CDR3 is TGTGCCAGCAGTGCCCTAACTGGCTACACCTTC. Translating it yields CASSALTGYTF.

The sample holds a few counts of this clonotype. The chain couples TRBV5-1 to TRBJ2-2; D unresolved. The CDR3 totals 16 residues. The ends were cut back, 1 base at V and 0 bases at J, with 10 bases in the middle. Germline loops: CDR1 SGHRS, CDR2 YFSETQ. DNA for the CDR3: TGCGCCAGCAGCTTGTCTGGCAGATCGAACACCGGGGAGCTGTTTTTT. Translated, it gives CASSLSGRSNTGELFF.

The table lists this clonotype with a few counts. V usage is TRBV28 and J usage is TRBJ1-1, with TRBD1 identical over 8 bases. Germline CDR1 and CDR2: MDHEN and SYDVKM. CDR3 length equals 17 residues. Trimming took 2 bases from V and 0 from J; bases not matched to a gene: 8. The CDR3 coding sequence is TGTGCCAGCAGTTTAACCCAGGGGGCTAATATGAACACTGAAGCTTTCTTT. Protein sequence: CASSLTQGANMNTEAFF.

This clonotype has just a few counts. The V call is TRBV28, the J call TRBJ2-1; 11 bases line up with TRBD1. Trimming at V came to 5 bases and at J to 9 bases, leaving 12 bases not matched to a gene. Germline CDR1 is MDHEN and CDR2 is SYDVKM. This CDR3 has 16 residues. The CDR3 protein is CASSPRGQGAFVEQFF. The CDR3, as DNA: TGTGCCAGCAGTCCACGTGGACAGGGGGCATTTGTTGAGCAGTTCTTC.

This chain links TRBV9 with TRBJ1-3; possibly TRBD1 for D (5 bases). The CDR3 is 15 residues long. CDR1 and CDR2 (germline): SGDLS, YYNGEE. V lost 4 bases, J lost 0 bases, and 11 bases lay in between. CDR3 in amino acids: CASSLSDSSGNTIYF. DNA of the CDR3: TGTGCCAGCAGCCTTTCCGACAGCTCTGGAAACACCATATATTTT.

In DNA, the CDR3 is TGTGCCAGCAGTGGATCTAGCACAGATACGCAGTATTTT. Translation gives CASSGSSTDTQYF. This chain connects TRBV2 to TRBJ2-3; D unresolved. From germline, CDR1 is SNHLY and CDR2 FYNNEI. The CDR3 is made up of 13 amino acids. Trimming pared 4 bases from V and 0 bases from J, leaving 5 bases between.

Only a few counts were recorded for this clonotype. The chain uses TRBV5-4 and TRBJ1-3, with D hard to call. Trimming pared 0 bases from V and 0 bases from J, leaving 13 bases between. The CDR3 extends over 17 amino acids. Germline values: CDR1 SGHNT, CDR2 YYREEE (reference sequence). The CDR3 bases are TGTGCCAGCAGCTTGGCCCCAAAGACGGTCTCTGGAAACACCATATATTTT. Its protein product is CASSLAPKTVSGNTIYF.

The V call is TRBV19, the J call TRBJ2-1; 7 bases agree with TRBD2. This CDR3 spans 15 amino acids. Germline CDR1 and CDR2: LNHDA and SQIVND (reference sequence). V lost 1 base, J lost 4 bases, and 4 bases stayed unmatched. This CDR3 reads CASSIAGGGYNEQFF. The CDR3 DNA reads TGTGCCAGTAGTATAGCGGGAGGAGGGTACAATGAGCAGTTCTTC.

This clonotype was seen a few times. The junction shows a germline mismatch at one end, possibly a read error. V and J are TRBV6-2 or TRBV6-3 and TRBJ2-7; D gene uncertain. The length of the CDR3 is 13 residues. Looked up from germline, CDR1 is MNHEY and CDR2 is SVGEGT. Here the CDR3 DNA reads TGCGCCAGCAGTTACTCAGTCAGGTTTGAGCAGTACTTC. Its protein product is CASSYSVRFEQYF.

This chain joins TRBV30 and TRBJ2-7; no clear D gene. Germline V gene lookup returns CDR1 GTSNPN and CDR2 SVGIG (reference sequence). Trimming removed 0 bases from V and 3 bases from J, with 6 bases in between. The CDR3 consists of 12 residues. CDR3 in amino acids: CAWSVSIYEQYF. The CDR3 nucleotides are TGTGCCTGGAGTGTATCCATCTACGAGCAGTACTTC.